Shown below are 5 T cell receptor beta chains from a single sample sequenced in a study of T cell clones after liver transplantation. The protocol was immunoSEQ multiplex PCR, while the TCRdb copy is restricted to in-frame clones and leaves out a portion. This table holds fewer than 80,000 clones, around four fifths found once. The sequences come from CD4+ T cells from blood, collected 48 months after liver transplant. The receptors were sampled from a human patient who received a liver transplant. These T cells may partly come from the graft donor.

This chain joins TRBV7-6 and TRBJ2-7; 11 nucleotides match TRBD2. The CDR3 length is 15 residues. V trimming: 4 bases; J trimming: 2 bases; junction bases outside the gene matches: 4. CDR1 is SGHVS, CDR2 FNYEAQ, per germline. The CDR3: CASSSLAGVTYEQYF. CDR3 bases: TGTGCCAGCAGCTCACTAGCGGGAGTTACCTACGAGCAGTACTTC.

The chain couples TRBV2 to TRBJ2-1; the D is unclear. Germline V CDR1 and CDR2: SNHLY, FYNNEI. The CDR3 has 13 residues. V dropped 0 bases and J dropped 12 bases, with 12 bases sitting between them. CDR3 amino acids: CASSEAPEAGQFF. DNA of the CDR3: TGTGCCAGCAGTGAAGCCCCAGAAGCTGGGCAGTTCTTC.

The CDR3 is CAWSGTVYEQYF. Written as DNA, the CDR3 is TGTGCCTGGAGTGGGACAGTGTACGAGCAGTACTTC. The chain carries TRBV30 and TRBJ2-7; D perhaps matches TRBD1 (6 bases). Trimming stripped 1 base from V and 4 bases from J, with 8 bases between. This CDR3 has 12 residues. Germline loops: CDR1 GTSNPN, CDR2 SVGIG (reference sequence).

The rearrangement joins TRBV7-9 to TRBJ2-3; unclear D gene. The CDR3 covers 12 residues. Looked up from germline, CDR1 is SEHNR and CDR2 is FQNEAQ (reference sequence). V lost 5 bases to trimming and J lost 2 bases, with 5 bases between them. The CDR3 here is CASSPDTDTQYF. The CDR3 DNA follows: TGTGCCAGCAGCCCAGACACAGATACGCAGTATTTT.

The V and J genes are TRBV20-1 and TRBJ1-5; D is unresolved. V was clipped by 5 bases and J by 8 bases, with 10 bases between them. CDR3 length: 11 amino acids. Germline assignment: CDR1 DFQATT and CDR2 SNEGSKA (reference sequence). Here the CDR3 DNA reads TGCAGTGCTGGTACCGGGGAGCCCCAGCATTTT. Protein product: CSAGTGEPQHF.